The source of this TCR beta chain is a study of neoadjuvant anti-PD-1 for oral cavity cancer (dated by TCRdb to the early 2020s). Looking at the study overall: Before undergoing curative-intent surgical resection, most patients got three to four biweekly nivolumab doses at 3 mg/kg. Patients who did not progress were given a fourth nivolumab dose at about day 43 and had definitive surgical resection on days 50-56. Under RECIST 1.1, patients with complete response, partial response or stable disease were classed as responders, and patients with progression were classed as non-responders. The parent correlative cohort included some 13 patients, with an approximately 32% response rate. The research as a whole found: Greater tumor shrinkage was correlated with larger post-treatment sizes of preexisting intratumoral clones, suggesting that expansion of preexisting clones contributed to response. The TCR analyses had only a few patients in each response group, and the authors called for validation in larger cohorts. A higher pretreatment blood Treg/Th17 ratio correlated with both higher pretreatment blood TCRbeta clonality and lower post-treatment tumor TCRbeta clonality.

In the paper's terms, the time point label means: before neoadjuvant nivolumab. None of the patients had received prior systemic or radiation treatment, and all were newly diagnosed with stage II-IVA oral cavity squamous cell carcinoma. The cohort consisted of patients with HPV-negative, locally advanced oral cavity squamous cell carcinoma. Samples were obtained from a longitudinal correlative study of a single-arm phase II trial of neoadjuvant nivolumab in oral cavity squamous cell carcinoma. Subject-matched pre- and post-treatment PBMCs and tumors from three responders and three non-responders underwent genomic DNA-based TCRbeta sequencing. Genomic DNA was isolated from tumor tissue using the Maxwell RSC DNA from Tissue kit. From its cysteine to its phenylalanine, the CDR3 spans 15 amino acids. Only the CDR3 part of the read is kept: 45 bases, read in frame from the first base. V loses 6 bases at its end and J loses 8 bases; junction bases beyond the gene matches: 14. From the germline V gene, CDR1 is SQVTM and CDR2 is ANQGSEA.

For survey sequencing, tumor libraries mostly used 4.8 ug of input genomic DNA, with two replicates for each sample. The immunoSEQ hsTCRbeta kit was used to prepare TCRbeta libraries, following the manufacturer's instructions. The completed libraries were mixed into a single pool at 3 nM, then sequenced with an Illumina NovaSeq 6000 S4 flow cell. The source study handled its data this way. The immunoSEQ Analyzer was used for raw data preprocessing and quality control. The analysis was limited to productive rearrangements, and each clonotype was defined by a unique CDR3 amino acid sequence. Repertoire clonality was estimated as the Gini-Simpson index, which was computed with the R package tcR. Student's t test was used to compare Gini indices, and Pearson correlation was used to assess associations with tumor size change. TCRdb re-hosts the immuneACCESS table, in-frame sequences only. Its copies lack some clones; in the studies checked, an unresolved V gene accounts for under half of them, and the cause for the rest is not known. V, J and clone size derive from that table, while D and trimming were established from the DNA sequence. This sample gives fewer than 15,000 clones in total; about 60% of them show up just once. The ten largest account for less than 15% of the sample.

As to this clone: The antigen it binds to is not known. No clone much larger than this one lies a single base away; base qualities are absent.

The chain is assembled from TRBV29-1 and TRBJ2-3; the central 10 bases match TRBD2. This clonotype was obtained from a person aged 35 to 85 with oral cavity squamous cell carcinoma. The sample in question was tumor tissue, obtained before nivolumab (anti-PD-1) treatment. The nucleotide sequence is TGCAGCGTGGAGGGGTCTACTAGCGGGAAGGGTACGCAGTATTTT. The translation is CSVEGSTSGKGTQYF.